The 28 T cell receptor beta chains below come from one sample, sequenced in a study of cytomegalovirus exposure and HLA in healthy donors. The PCR contained 60 Vbeta and 13 Jbeta primers. Measured with immunoSEQ multiplex PCR; TCRdb has only the in-frame clones, and not every one. The table records about 180,000 clones, 75% of them present only once. The sequencing sample was made of PBMCs. The receptors derive from a male donor in good health and CMV-seronegative.

CDR3 region: CASSLNSFSYEQYF. DNA of the CDR3: TGTGCCAGCAGCTTAAATTCGTTCTCCTACGAGCAGTACTTC. The rearrangement joins TRBV7-3 to TRBJ2-7; no definite D call. The V gene lost 1 base and the J gene lost 0 bases, with 7 bases spanning the gap. The V gene's germline CDR1 is SGHTA and CDR2 FQGTGA. This CDR3 is built from 14 residues.

This chain links TRBV30 with TRBJ2-1; the match to TRBD1 covers 7 bases. The V and J ends lost 2 bases and 1 base, in that order; junction bases with no gene match: 2. The CDR3 spans 14 residues. Germline CDR1 reads GTSNPN; CDR2 reads SVGIG (reference sequence). DNA for the CDR3: TGTGCCTGGAGTTTGACAGGGTCCTACAATGAGCAGTTCTTC. Amino acids: CAWSLTGSYNEQFF.

The chain is built from TRBV6-5 and TRBJ1-5; D is unresolved. Looked up from germline, CDR1 is MNHEY and CDR2 is SVGAGI. Trimming took off 0 bases at V and 4 bases at J, with 10 bases between the two ends. CDR3 length equals 15 residues. DNA of the CDR3: TGTGCCAGCAGTTACTCGGAGGACGGTAATCAGCCCCAGCATTTT. Translating gives CASSYSEDGNQPQHF.

This sequence joins TRBV28 and TRBJ1-5, with a weak D call TRBD1 (5 bases). Germline assignment: CDR1 MDHEN and CDR2 SYDVKM. V lost 7 bases to trimming and J lost 1 base, with 11 bases between them. The length of the CDR3 is 14 residues. The CDR3 reads CASNLDSSNQPQHF. DNA for the CDR3: TGTGCCAGCAACCTTGACAGCAGCAATCAGCCCCAGCATTTT.

In this sample, this clone turned up a few times. The chain uses TRBV18 and TRBJ2-2; D uncertain. CDR1 KGHSH and CDR2 LQKENI come from the germline V gene. CDR3 size: 13 residues. V was pared by 0 bases and J by 4 bases, with 3 bases between. This CDR3 reads CASSPPSTGELFF. In DNA, the CDR3 is TGTGCCAGCTCACCACCCAGCACCGGGGAGCTGTTTTTT.

A single count supports this clone. This sequence joins TRBV30 and TRBJ1-5; TRBD1 is a possible D gene (5 bases). Germline V lookup: CDR1 GTSNPN, CDR2 SVGIG (reference sequence). The CDR3 is made up of 15 amino acids. V was pared by 3 bases and J by 0 bases, with 12 bases between. The CDR3 DNA reads as TGTGCCTGGAGCCAGGGTATCGGTAGCAATCAGCCCCAGCATTTT. The encoded protein is CAWSQGIGSNQPQHF. Combining the CDR3 with reference TRBV30 and TRBJ1-5 gives the whole variable domain SQTIHQWPATLVQPVGSPLSLECTVEGTSNPNLYWYRQAAGRGLQLLFYSVGIGQISSEVPQNLSASRPQDRQFILSSKKLLLSDSGFYLCAWSQGIGSNQPQHFGDGTRLSIL.

J is TRBJ2-1 and V is TRBV27; D perhaps matches TRBD2 (6 bases). The CDR3 has 13 amino acids. Germline CDR1 is MNHEY and CDR2 is SMNVEV (reference sequence). Trimming took off 7 bases at V and 10 bases at J, with 17 bases between the two ends. The CDR3 coding sequence is TGTGCCAGCAACAGCGGACTAAGTCACGAGCAGTTCTTC. It translates to CASNSGLSHEQFF.

The J gene is TRBJ2-1, the V gene TRBV4-3; 8 nucleotides agree with TRBD2. Germline V CDR1 and CDR2: LGHNA, YSLEER. CDR3 size: 16 residues. V was pared by 0 bases and J by 7 bases, with 8 bases of the junction left unmatched. CDR3 protein: CASSQDRSGSRNEQFF. Here the CDR3 DNA reads TGCGCCAGCAGCCAAGATCGCAGCGGGAGCCGAAATGAGCAGTTCTTC.

The chain carries TRBV6-5 and TRBJ1-1, with D tentatively TRBD1 (6 bases). The V gene's germline CDR1 is MNHEY and CDR2 SVGAGI. Trimming took 0 bases from V and 4 from J, leaving 9 bases between them. This CDR3 has 14 amino acids. The CDR3 region has the DNA TGTGCCAGCAGTTACTCGAGCAGGGGCACTGAAGCTTTCTTT. Translating gives CASSYSSRGTEAFF.

The chain uses TRBV27 and TRBJ1-1; TRBD1 is a possible D gene (5 bases). The V and J ends lost 2 bases and 10 bases respectively, with 17 bases between them. The CDR3 is made up of 14 amino acids. The germline V gene has CDR1 MNHEY and CDR2 SMNVEV (reference sequence). The CDR3 loop reads CASSLGALVEGAFF. The CDR3 DNA is TGTGCCAGCAGTTTAGGGGCCCTGGTGGAAGGAGCTTTCTTT.

This clone was recorded once. The V gene is TRBV6-1, the J gene TRBJ1-5; the match to TRBD1 covers 7 bases. Germline CDR1 reads MNHNS; CDR2 reads SASEGT. J gave up 7 bases and V 4 bases, and 7 bases lay outside the gene matches. The CDR3 covers 14 residues. Here the CDR3 DNA reads TGTGCCAGCAGTGTTGGACAGGCGGGCCAGCCCCAGCATTTT. It specifies CASSVGQAGQPQHF.

V gene TRBV28 combines with J gene TRBJ1-5, with 9 bases lining up with TRBD1. V lost 5 bases and J lost 2; bases outside the gene matches: 4. This CDR3 comprises 15 residues. Per the germline V gene, CDR1 is MDHEN and CDR2 is SYDVKM. The CDR3 DNA reads as TGTGCCAGCAGTACCGGACAGGGGCGCAATCAGCCCCAGCATTTT. This sequence encodes CASSTGQGRNQPQHF.

The V gene is TRBV6-1, the J gene TRBJ1-1; D is perhaps TRBD1 (5 bases). V lost 6 bases to trimming and J lost 0 bases, with 11 bases between them. This CDR3 comprises 14 residues. CDR1 is MNHNS and CDR2 is SASEGT in the germline V gene. Written as DNA, the CDR3 is TGTGCCAGCAGACCGACAGTCATGAACACTGAAGCTTTCTTT. Protein product: CASRPTVMNTEAFF.

The gene calls are TRBV6-1 and TRBJ1-5; D ambiguous. Deletions cut 3 bases from V and 5 bases from J, with 5 bases between. Germline CDR1 is MNHNS and CDR2 is SASEGT. This CDR3 contains 12 residues. This chain's CDR3 is CASSDWHQPQHF. In nucleotides, the CDR3 is TGTGCCAGCAGTGATTGGCATCAGCCCCAGCATTTT.

This chain joins TRBV2 and TRBJ2-4; a weak D match, TRBD2 (5 bases). Germline V gives CDR1 SNHLY, CDR2 FYNNEI. The CDR3 is made up of 14 amino acids. Trimming removed 7 bases at V and 6 bases at J, with 16 bases between. CDR3 coding DNA: TGTGCCAGCACCGAGGGCTCGATCGGAAACATTCAGTACTTC. It codes for CASTEGSIGNIQYF.

This chain uses TRBV19 with TRBJ1-2; D is unclear. CDR1 and CDR2 (germline): LNHDA, SQIVND (reference sequence). This CDR3 spans 15 amino acids. The V gene lost 5 bases and the J gene lost 4 bases, with 17 bases spanning the gap. The CDR3 nucleotides are TGTGCCAGTAGTCCTGAGAAAGGAGTGACCTATGGCTACACCTTC. Protein sequence: CASSPEKGVTYGYTF.

This chain uses TRBV6-1 with TRBJ1-1; 9 nucleotides agree with TRBD1. The CDR3 contains 15 residues. CDR1 and CDR2 (germline): MNHNS, SASEGT. J lost 8 bases, V lost 1 base, and 8 bases had no gene match. In DNA form, the CDR3 reads TGTGCCAGCAGTGAAGGCTTTTGGGACAGGGACGAAGCTTTCTTT. Translated: CASSEGFWDRDEAFF.

The V gene is TRBV30, the J gene TRBJ1-6; 9 bases align to TRBD1. The CDR3 loop spans 15 amino acids. J lost 4 bases, V lost 5 bases, and 6 bases had no gene match. Germline V CDR1 and CDR2: GTSNPN, SVGIG (reference sequence). The CDR3 loop reads CAWDPGQGYNSPLHF. CDR3 coding DNA: TGTGCCTGGGATCCGGGACAGGGATATAATTCACCCCTCCACTTT.

This clone was counted only a few times. The chain recombines TRBV5-1 with TRBJ2-3; 9 nucleotides agree with TRBD2. The V and J ends lost 2 bases and 5 bases, in that order; junction bases with no gene match: 6. CDR1 is SGHRS, CDR2 YFSETQ, per germline. The CDR3 is 15 amino acids. The CDR3 protein is CASSLRGRGKDTQYF. In DNA form, the CDR3 reads TGCGCCAGCAGCTTACGCGGGAGGGGGAAAGATACGCAGTATTTT.

The sample holds a few counts of this clone. This chain joins TRBV6-5 and TRBJ1-2; 7 positions agree with TRBD1. From germline, CDR1 is MNHEY and CDR2 SVGAGI. The CDR3 runs 15 residues. The V segment lost 1 base and the J segment 4 bases; nucleotides outside the gene matches: 6. CDR3 in DNA: TGTGCCAGCAGTTACTATAGGACAGGCGGCTATGGCTACACCTTC. Amino acids: CASSYYRTGGYGYTF.

The rearrangement links TRBV9 to TRBJ2-5; possible D gene TRBD1, 5 bases. The germline V gene encodes CDR1 SGDLS and CDR2 YYNGEE. The CDR3 loop spans 15 amino acids. The V end was cut by 4 bases, the J end by 5 bases, with 18 bases between. The CDR3 reads CASSSREGARETQYF. The CDR3 coding sequence is TGTGCCAGCAGCTCCAGAGAAGGGGCGCGGGAGACCCAGTACTTC.

This chain links TRBV7-6 with TRBJ2-1; TRBD1 might be the D (6 bases). CDR3 length equals 12 residues. CDR1 and CDR2 from the germline V gene are SGHVS and FNYEAQ. V was clipped by 5 bases and J by 7 bases, with 9 bases between them. Written as DNA, the CDR3 is TGTGCCAGCAGCCCTACAGGGAATGAGCAGTTCTTC. Translated: CASSPTGNEQFF.

The chain joins TRBV28 to TRBJ2-1; 8 bases align to TRBD2. The ends lost 3 bases at V and 10 bases at J; junction bases unmatched: 5. The CDR3 runs to 13 residues. Per germline, CDR1 MDHEN and CDR2 SYDVKM. CDR3 bases: TGTGCCAGCAGTTTGGGACTAGTCACCGAGCAGTTCTTC. Translating gives CASSLGLVTEQFF.

This chain joins TRBV5-5 and TRBJ2-7; D perhaps matches TRBD2 (5 bases). Trimming removed 0 bases from V and 5 bases from J, with 15 bases in between. The germline CDR1 and CDR2 sequences are SGHKS and YYEKEE (reference sequence). The CDR3 extends over 15 amino acids. CDR3 residues: CASSLVQRELNEQYF. DNA for the CDR3: TGTGCCAGCAGCTTGGTCCAGAGGGAACTGAACGAGCAGTACTTC. The full variable domain, its missing parts supplied by reference TRBV5-5 and TRBJ2-7, is DAGVTQSPTHLIKTRGQQVTLRCSPISGHKSVSWYQQVLGQGPQFIFQYYEKEERGRGNFPDRFSARQFPNYSSELNVNALLLGDSALYLCASSLVQRELNEQYFGPGTRLTVT.

The chain recombines TRBV29-1 with TRBJ2-7, with 7 bases identical to TRBD1. After removal of 8 bases from V and 7 bases from J, the junction contained 20 bases not matched to a gene. The CDR3 is 15 amino acids. Germline CDR1 is SQVTM and CDR2 is ANQGSEA. The CDR3 sequence: CSYQRGGKAFEEQYF. CDR3 DNA: TGCAGCTACCAGCGAGGGGGCAAAGCGTTTGAGGAGCAGTACTTC.

This rearrangement joins TRBV5-1 to TRBJ1-6; D ambiguous. This CDR3 has 16 residues. Germline assignment: CDR1 SGHRS and CDR2 YFSETQ. Trimming pared 1 base from V and 5 bases from J, leaving 13 bases between. CDR3 in amino acids: CASSLPHRVNNSPLHF. DNA for the CDR3: TGCGCCAGCAGCTTGCCTCACCGGGTCAATAATTCACCCCTCCACTTT.

The CDR3 nucleotides are TGTGCCATCAGTGAGCGGGGGTCGATGCGAACGGCCGAGCAGTACTTC. Translation gives CAISERGSMRTAEQYF. This chain uses TRBV10-3 with TRBJ2-7; tentatively, D is TRBD2 (6 bases). This CDR3 has 16 amino acids. Germline V gene sequence: CDR1 ENHRY, CDR2 SYGVKD. Trimming took 2 bases from V and 6 from J, leaving 20 bases between them.

The chain employs TRBV30 and TRBJ1-5; D unresolved. The CDR3 spans 12 residues. CDR1 and CDR2 (germline): GTSNPN, SVGIG (reference sequence). The V gene lost 1 base and the J gene lost 6 bases, with 7 bases spanning the gap. Written as DNA, the CDR3 is TGTGCCTGGAGTGGTCCGGGTCAGCCCCAGCATTTT. This gives the protein CAWSGPGQPQHF.